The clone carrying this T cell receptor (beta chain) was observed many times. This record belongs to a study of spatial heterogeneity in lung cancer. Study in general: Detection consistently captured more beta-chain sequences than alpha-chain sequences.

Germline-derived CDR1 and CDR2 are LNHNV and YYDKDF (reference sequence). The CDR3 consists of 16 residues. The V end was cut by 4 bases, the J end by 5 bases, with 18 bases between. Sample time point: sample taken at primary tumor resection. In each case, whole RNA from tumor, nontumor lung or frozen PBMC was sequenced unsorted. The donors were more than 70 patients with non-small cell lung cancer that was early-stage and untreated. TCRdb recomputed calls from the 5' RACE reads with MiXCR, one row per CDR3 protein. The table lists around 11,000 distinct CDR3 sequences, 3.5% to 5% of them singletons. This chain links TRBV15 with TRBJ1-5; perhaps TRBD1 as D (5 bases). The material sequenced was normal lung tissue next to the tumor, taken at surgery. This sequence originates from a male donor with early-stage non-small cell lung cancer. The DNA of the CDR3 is TGTGCCACCAGCACTGGACACCATAGGGAGGATCAGCCCCAGCATTTT. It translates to CATSTGHHREDQPQHF.